What follows is one T cell receptor beta chain and its context. The antigen it recognizes is unknown. Per-nucleotide qualities are absent, and no much larger clonotype sits a single base away. These data come from a study of T cell responses to AZD1222 COVID-19 vaccine (dated by TCRdb to the early 2020s). Broadly, across the study: AZD1222 recipients with second doses at about 4 weeks or about 12 weeks were pooled, because spike-specific TCR depth and breadth did not differ between schedules. Trial participants were enrolled into age subgroups of 18-55, 56-69 and 70-plus years, which contained approximately 150, 28 and 58 TCR-sequenced participants, respectively. A total of 230 to 250 trial participants underwent TCR sequencing, of whom around 200 received two doses of AZD1222 and about 25 received two doses of the MenACWY control vaccine.

CDR1 and CDR2 (MNHEY, SMNVEV) derive from the germline V gene (reference sequence). At the junction V is shortened by 2 bases and J by 1 base, with 11 bases in between. Its CDR3 holds 16 amino acids, cysteine through phenylalanine. Just the 48-base CDR3 DNA is kept, in frame starting at base 1. The intended sense of this specimen's time point label: baseline before first vaccination. Vaccinee samples were obtained from the UK trials COV001 and COV002, which included a single-blind randomized controlled phase 2/3 trial of AZD1222 (ChAdOx1 nCoV-19) in healthy adults. For TCRbeta chain sequencing, PBMC samples were collected from trial participants at day 0 and at day 28 after the second dose. The CDR3 regions of human TCRbeta chains were subjected to immunosequencing. Concerning the study's data processing: Repertoire TCRs were checked for matches against a reference library of SARS-CoV-2-specific TCRs that had been generated using the MIRA antigen-specificity platform. Breadth was defined as the fraction of unique TCRs that were SARS-CoV-2-associated, and depth was defined as the fraction of total T cells that were SARS-CoV-2-associated. Each spike-specific TCR was assigned to its reactive spike region and to a CD4 or CD8 class using the MIRA data. Log10-transformed breadth and depth values were compared by one-way ANOVA with Sidak's multiple comparisons tests. TCRdb obtained this table from immuneACCESS and retained in-frame rearrangements with V and J assigned. These tables miss some clones; where compared with another copy, unresolved V genes account for less than half of the shortfall, and the remainder is unexplained. From that table come the V and J calls and clone size; the DNA was used to work out D and trimming. The sample table holds about 180,000 clones, of which roughly 90% were seen once. The ten most abundant clones make up about 2.5% of the sample.

Broad study findings and their caveats: Because no day 14 peak-response samples were available, repertoires were characterized only after the peak T cell response. Reportedly, close to half of the unique spike-specific TCRs recognized epitopes lying outside the regions that are mutated in the B.1.351 and B.1.1.7 variants. Most participants were white British and females outnumbered males, and the authors suggested that clonal diversity may have been underestimated. The 56-69-year group was small, and its depth increase did not reach significance, likely because of low power. After two AZD1222 doses, spike-specific TCR breadth and depth were significantly higher than at day 0 and than in MenACWY recipients. The whole spike protein was spanned by vaccine-associated CD4 TCRs, and dominant responses were seen in regions 160-218 and 743-854. Conclusions about previously exposed vaccinees are limited, since just five or six AZD1222 recipients were seropositive for SARS-CoV-2 at baseline.

Rearrangement joined TRBV27 to TRBJ2-2; the D region possibly corresponds to TRBD2 (6 bases align). The receptor's source is an adult in good health. This sample comprised peripheral blood, obtained on day 0 of AZD1222 vaccination. The base sequence is TGTGCCAGCAGTTTAGGGTTAGCGGAGAACACCGGGGAGCTGTTTTTT. This gives the protein CASSLGLAENTGELFF.